Below, one T cell receptor (beta chain) is given with its context. This entry belongs to a study of blood T cell repertoires in COVID-19. For the study at large: Acute and convalescent COVID-19 specimens originated in the United States, Italy and Spain. Nucleic acid was either cDNA or gDNA, and it came from T cells, B-cell-depleted T cells, or PBMCs.

The germline gives CDR1 KGHDR, CDR2 SFDVKD. The CDR3 covers 15 residues. V was clipped by 3 bases and J by 5 bases, with 13 bases between them. The authors' processing: Cell counts per sample came from amplifying reference gene primers. Libraries were prepared by immunoSEQ multiplex PCR; TCRdb keeps only in-frame clonotypes and omits some of them. The DNA gave D and trimming, while V, J and clone size come from that table. The sample includes just under 95,000 clones, under 90% of them seen just once. The source material was peripheral blood. This receptor was obtained from a human donor in a cohort sampled during active COVID-19. The chain combines TRBV24-1 with TRBJ2-1; D not certain. The chain's CDR3 is CATSDPRSSHNEQFF. CDR3 coding DNA: TGTGCCACCAGTGATCCACGGAGCAGCCACAATGAGCAGTTCTTC.